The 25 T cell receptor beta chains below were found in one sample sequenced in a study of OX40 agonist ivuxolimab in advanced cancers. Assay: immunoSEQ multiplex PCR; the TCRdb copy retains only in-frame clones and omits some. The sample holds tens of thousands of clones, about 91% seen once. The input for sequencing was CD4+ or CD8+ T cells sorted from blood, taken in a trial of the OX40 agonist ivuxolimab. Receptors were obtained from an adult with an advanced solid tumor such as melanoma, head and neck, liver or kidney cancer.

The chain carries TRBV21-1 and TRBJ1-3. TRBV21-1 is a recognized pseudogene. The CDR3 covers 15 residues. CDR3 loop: CASSHAWPSQPPIYF. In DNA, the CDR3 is TGTGCCAGCAGCCACGCCTGGCCAAGCCAGCCCCCTATATATTTT.

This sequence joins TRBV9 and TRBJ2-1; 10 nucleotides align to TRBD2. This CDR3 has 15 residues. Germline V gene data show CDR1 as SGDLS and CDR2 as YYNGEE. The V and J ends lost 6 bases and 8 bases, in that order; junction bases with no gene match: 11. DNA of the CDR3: TGTGCCAGCACCCCAGCGGGAGGGCCGATGGATGAGCAGTTCTTC. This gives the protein CASTPAGGPMDEQFF.

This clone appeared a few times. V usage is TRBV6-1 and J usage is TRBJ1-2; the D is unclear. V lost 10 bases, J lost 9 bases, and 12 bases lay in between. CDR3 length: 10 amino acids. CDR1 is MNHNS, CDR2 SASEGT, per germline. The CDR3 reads CATGHSSYTF. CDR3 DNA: TGTGCCACCGGGCACTCCAGCTACACCTTC.

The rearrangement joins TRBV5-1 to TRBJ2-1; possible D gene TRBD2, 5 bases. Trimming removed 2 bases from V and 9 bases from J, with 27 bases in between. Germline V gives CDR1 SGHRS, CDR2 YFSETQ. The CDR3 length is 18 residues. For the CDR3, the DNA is TGCGCCAGCAGCTTTGTGGGCCTATCCGGGAAAATTATTGGTGAGCAGTTCTTC. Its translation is CASSFVGLSGKIIGEQFF.

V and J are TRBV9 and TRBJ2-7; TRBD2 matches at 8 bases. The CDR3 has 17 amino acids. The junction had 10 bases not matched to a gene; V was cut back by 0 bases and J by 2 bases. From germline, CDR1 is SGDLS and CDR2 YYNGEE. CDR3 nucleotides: TGTGCCAGCAGCGTAGAGGTAAGAACTAGCGGACCCTACGAGCAGTACTTC. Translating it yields CASSVEVRTSGPYEQYF. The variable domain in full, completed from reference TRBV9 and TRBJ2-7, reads DSGVTQTPKHLITATGQRVTLRCSPRSGDLSVYWYQQSLDQGLQFLIQYYNGEERAKGNILERFSAQQFPDLHSELNLSSLELGDSALYFCASSVEVRTSGPYEQYFGPGTRLTVT.

CDR3 residues: CASSHPSRYEQYF. The CDR3 DNA sequence: TGTGCCAGCAGCCATCCTAGCCGGTACGAGCAGTACTTC. The V and J genes are TRBV7-9 and TRBJ2-7, with D possibly matching TRBD2 (5 bases). This CDR3 contains 13 residues. V gave up 5 bases and J gave up 4 bases, with 12 bases separating them. Germline CDR1 reads SEHNR; CDR2 reads FQNEAQ (reference sequence).

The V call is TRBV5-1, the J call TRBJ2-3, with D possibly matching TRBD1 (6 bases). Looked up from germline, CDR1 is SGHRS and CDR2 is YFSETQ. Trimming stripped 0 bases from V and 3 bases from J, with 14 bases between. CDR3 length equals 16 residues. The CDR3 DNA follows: TGCGCCAGCAGCTTGGGCCTCGACAGGTTAACAGATACGCAGTATTTT. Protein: CASSLGLDRLTDTQYF. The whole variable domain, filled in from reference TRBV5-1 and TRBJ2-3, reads KAGVTQTPRYLIKTRGQQVTLSCSPISGHRSVSWYQQTPGQGLQFLFEYFSETQRNKGNFPGRFSGRQFSNSRSEMNVSTLELGDSALYLCASSLGLDRLTDTQYFGPGTRLTVL.

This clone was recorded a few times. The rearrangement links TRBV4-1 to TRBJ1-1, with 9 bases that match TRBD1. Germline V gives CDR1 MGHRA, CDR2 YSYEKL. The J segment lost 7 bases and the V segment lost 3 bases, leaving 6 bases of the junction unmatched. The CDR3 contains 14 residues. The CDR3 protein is CASSHGQGTVEAFF. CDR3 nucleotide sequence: TGCGCCAGCAGCCATGGACAGGGGACGGTTGAAGCTTTCTTT.

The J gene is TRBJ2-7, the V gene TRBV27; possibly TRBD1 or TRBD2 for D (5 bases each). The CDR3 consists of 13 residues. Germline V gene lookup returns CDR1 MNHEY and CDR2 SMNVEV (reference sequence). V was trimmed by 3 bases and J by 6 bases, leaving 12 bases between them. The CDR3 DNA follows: TGTGCCAGCAGTTTTAGGGGAGATGGCGAGCAGTACTTC. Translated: CASSFRGDGEQYF.

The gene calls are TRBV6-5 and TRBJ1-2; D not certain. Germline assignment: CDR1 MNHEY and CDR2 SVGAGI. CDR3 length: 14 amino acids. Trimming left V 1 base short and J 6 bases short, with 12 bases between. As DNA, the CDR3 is TGTGCCAGCAGTTACTACTCGGGGTTCGATGGCTACACCTTC. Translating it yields CASSYYSGFDGYTF.

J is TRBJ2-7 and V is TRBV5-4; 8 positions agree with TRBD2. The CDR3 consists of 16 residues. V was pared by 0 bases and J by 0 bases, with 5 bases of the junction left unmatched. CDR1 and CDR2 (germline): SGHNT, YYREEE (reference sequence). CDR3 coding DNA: TGTGCCAGCAGCTTGGGGGTAGCGGGACTCTCCTACGAGCAGTACTTC. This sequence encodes CASSLGVAGLSYEQYF.

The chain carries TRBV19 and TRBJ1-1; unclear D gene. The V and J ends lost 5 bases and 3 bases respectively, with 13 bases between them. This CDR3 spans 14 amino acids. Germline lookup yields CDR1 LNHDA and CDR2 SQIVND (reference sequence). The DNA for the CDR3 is TGTGCCAGTAGTGTCATGGCCTGGGACACTGAAGCTTTCTTT. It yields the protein CASSVMAWDTEAFF.

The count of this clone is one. The CDR3 sequence is CASSQDRREQYF. The CDR3 region has the DNA TGCGCCAGCAGCCAAGATAGGCGGGAGCAGTACTTC. The V gene is TRBV4-1, the J gene TRBJ2-7; no firm D call. Trimming stripped 0 bases from V and 7 bases from J, with 7 bases between. This CDR3 region has 12 residues. The V gene's germline CDR1 is MGHRA and CDR2 YSYEKL.

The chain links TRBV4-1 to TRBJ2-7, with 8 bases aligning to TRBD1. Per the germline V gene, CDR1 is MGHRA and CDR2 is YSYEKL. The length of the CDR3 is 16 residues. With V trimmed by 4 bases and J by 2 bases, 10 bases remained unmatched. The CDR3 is CASSPNPGQGTYEQYF. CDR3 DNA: TGCGCCAGCAGCCCAAATCCCGGACAGGGTACCTACGAGCAGTACTTC.

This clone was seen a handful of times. The CDR3 region is CASTPSREWGNSNQPQHF. The CDR3 DNA reads TGTGCCAGCACCCCATCGCGAGAGTGGGGCAATAGCAATCAGCCCCAGCATTTT. The genes are TRBV21-1 and TRBJ1-5; the D call TRBD1 from the table was never checked on the DNA. TRBV21-1 is a pseudogene segment. The CDR3 length is 18 residues.

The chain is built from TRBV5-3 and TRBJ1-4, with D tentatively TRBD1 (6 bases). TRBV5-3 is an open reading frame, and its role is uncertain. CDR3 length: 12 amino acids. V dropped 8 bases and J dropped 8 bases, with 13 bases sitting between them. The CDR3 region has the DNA TGTGCCAGCAGCCTCACAGGGGAAAAACTGTTTTTT. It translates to CASSLTGEKLFF.

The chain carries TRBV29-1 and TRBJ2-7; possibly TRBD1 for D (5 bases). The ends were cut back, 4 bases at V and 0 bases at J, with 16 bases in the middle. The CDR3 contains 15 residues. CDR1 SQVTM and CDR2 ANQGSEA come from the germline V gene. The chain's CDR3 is CSVVGVGFPSYEQYF. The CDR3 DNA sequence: TGCAGCGTTGTAGGGGTAGGGTTTCCCTCCTACGAGCAGTACTTC.

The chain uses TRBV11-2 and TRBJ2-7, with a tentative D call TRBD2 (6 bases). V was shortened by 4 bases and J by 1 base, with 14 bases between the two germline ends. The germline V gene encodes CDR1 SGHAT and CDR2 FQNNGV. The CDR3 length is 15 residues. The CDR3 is CASSSFRDLSYEQYF. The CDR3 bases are TGTGCCAGCAGCTCCTTCCGGGACTTATCCTACGAGCAGTACTTC.

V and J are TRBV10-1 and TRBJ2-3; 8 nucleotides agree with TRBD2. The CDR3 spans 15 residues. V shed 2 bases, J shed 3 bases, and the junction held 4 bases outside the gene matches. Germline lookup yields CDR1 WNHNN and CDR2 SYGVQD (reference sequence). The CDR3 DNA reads TGCGCCAGCAGTGAGGGCGGGAGGATTACAGATACGCAGTATTTT. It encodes CASSEGGRITDTQYF.

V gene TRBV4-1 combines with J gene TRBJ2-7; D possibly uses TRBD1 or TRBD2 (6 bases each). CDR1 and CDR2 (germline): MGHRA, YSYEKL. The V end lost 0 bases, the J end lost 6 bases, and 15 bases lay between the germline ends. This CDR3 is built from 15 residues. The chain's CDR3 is CASSQDGGVRGEQYF. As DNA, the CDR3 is TGCGCCAGCAGCCAAGATGGCGGGGTCAGGGGCGAGCAGTACTTC.

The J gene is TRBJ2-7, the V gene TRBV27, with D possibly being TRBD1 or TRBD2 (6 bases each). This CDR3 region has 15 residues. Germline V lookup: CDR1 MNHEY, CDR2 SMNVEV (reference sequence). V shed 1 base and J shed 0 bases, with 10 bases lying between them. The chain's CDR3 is CASSLFGGGSYEQYF. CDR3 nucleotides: TGTGCCAGCAGTTTATTCGGGGGCGGCTCCTACGAGCAGTACTTC.

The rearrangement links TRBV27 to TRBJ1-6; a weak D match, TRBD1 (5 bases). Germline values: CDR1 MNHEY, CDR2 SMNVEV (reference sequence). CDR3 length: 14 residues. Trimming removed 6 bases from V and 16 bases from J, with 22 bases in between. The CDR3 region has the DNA TGTGCCAGCAGCCCCGGGACGTCCATTACAGAACTCCACTTT. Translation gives CASSPGTSITELHF.

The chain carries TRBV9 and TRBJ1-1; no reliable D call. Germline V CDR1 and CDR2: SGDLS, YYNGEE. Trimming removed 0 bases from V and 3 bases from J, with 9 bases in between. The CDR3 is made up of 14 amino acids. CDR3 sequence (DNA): TGTGCCAGCAGCGTAGCGGAGGGCTACACTGAAGCTTTCTTT. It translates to CASSVAEGYTEAFF.

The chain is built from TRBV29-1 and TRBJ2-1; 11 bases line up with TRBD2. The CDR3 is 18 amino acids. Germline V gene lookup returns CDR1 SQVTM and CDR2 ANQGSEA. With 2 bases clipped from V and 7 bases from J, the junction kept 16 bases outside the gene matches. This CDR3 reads CSVERTGSGTSGVNEQFF. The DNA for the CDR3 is TGCAGCGTTGAACGCACGGGGTCAGGGACTAGCGGCGTAAATGAGCAGTTCTTC.

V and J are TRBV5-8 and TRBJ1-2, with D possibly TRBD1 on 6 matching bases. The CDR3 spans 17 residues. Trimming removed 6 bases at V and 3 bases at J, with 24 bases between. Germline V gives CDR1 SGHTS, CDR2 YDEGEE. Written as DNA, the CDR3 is TGTGCCAGCACCGAAGACAGGACAGTCGTCTTCTACTATGGCTACACCTTC. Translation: CASTEDRTVVFYYGYTF.